Presented here are 30 T cell receptor beta chains from one specimen sequenced in a study of blood T cell repertoires in COVID-19. This table comes from immunoSEQ multiplex PCR, and its TCRdb copy is limited to in-frame clones, with some not included. Of around 150,000 clones in the sample, 65% to 90% were seen once. The material sequenced was peripheral blood. The receptors derive from a man in his fifties or sixties with acute or convalescent COVID-19.

The rearrangement joins TRBV28 to TRBJ2-5; 8 nucleotides agree with TRBD2. The CDR3 contains 14 residues. Germline assignment: CDR1 MDHEN and CDR2 SYDVKM. Trimming at V came to 5 bases and at J to 4 bases, leaving 6 bases not matched to a gene. In nucleotides, the CDR3 is TGTGCCAGCAGTCTCCCGGGAGGGCGAGAGACCCAGTACTTC. This codes for CASSLPGGRETQYF.

CDR3 nucleotides: TGCGCCAGCAGCGCCGGGACTAGCGGGAGTGGAGAGACCCAGTACTTC. As protein: CASSAGTSGSGETQYF. The rearrangement joins TRBV5-1 to TRBJ2-5, with TRBD2 matching over 14 bases. Per the germline V gene, CDR1 is SGHRS and CDR2 is YFSETQ. J gave up 4 bases and V 4 bases, and 6 bases lay outside the gene matches. There are 16 residues in the CDR3.

CDR3 protein: CASTCQVAETLYEQYF. As DNA, the CDR3 is TGTGCCAGTACGTGTCAGGTGGCCGAGACGCTATACGAGCAGTACTTC. This chain connects TRBV27 to TRBJ2-7; D is unclear. The CDR3 spans 16 residues. Germline V gene sequence: CDR1 MNHEY, CDR2 SMNVEV (reference sequence). V was pared by 9 bases and J by 4 bases, with 25 bases between.

The V gene is TRBV15, the J gene TRBJ1-6; unclear D gene. CDR1 is LNHNV, CDR2 YYDKDF, per germline (reference sequence). The CDR3 length is 20 residues. V was shortened by 1 base and J by 0 bases, with 19 bases between the two germline ends. The CDR3 here is CATSRGVGGRRSSYNSPLHF. The CDR3 nucleotides read TGTGCCACCAGCAGAGGGGTCGGAGGGCGGAGGAGCTCCTATAATTCACCCCTCCACTTT.

This chain links TRBV6-1 with TRBJ1-1, with D unresolved. Trimming left V 3 bases short and J 7 bases short, with 15 bases between. Germline lookup yields CDR1 MNHNS and CDR2 SASEGT. This CDR3 has 14 residues. The CDR3, as DNA: TGTGCCAGCAGTGAGGATGGAGGGATCTTTGAAGCTTTCTTT. Amino acids: CASSEDGGIFEAFF.

CDR3 amino acids: CAIASVPPGQGNEKLFF. The CDR3 region has the DNA TGTGCCATCGCCTCTGTTCCTCCGGGACAGGGTAATGAAAAACTGTTTTTT. This chain uses TRBV10-3 with TRBJ1-4; 9 bases match TRBD1. The junction had 14 bases not matched to a gene; V was cut back by 8 bases and J by 4 bases. From germline, CDR1 is ENHRY and CDR2 SYGVKD. The length of the CDR3 is 17 residues.

V is TRBV5-4 and J is TRBJ2-2, with 9 bases lining up with TRBD2. This CDR3 spans 16 amino acids. The V gene's germline CDR1 is SGHNT and CDR2 YYREEE (reference sequence). V was clipped by 2 bases and J by 6 bases; unmatched bases: 8. Here the CDR3 reads CASSLPPGLASGELFF. CDR3 DNA: TGTGCCAGCAGCTTACCACCGGGACTAGCCTCCGGGGAGCTGTTTTTT. The complete variable domain, with remaining parts taken from reference TRBV5-4 and TRBJ2-2, reads ETGVTQSPTHLIKTRGQQVTLRCSSQSGHNTVSWYQQALGQGPQFIFQYYREEENGRGNFPPRFSGLQFPNYSSELNVNALELDDSALYLCASSLPPGLASGELFFGEGSRLTVL.

This clone was picked up one time. The chain employs TRBV28 and TRBJ1-1, with a tentative D call TRBD1 (6 bases). Trimming shortened V by 6 bases and J by 1 base, and 15 bases separated the two germline ends. The CDR3 extends over 15 amino acids. Germline V gene lookup returns CDR1 MDHEN and CDR2 SYDVKM. Written as DNA, the CDR3 is TGTGCCAGCAGGATTTGGACAGTTTCGAACACTGAAGCTTTCTTT. Amino acid sequence: CASRIWTVSNTEAFF.

In this sample, this clone turned up once. The chain combines TRBV10-3 with TRBJ1-1; perhaps TRBD1 as D (5 bases). CDR1 and CDR2 (germline): ENHRY, SYGVKD. This CDR3 spans 13 amino acids. V lost 7 bases and J lost 4, with 13 bases in between. This chain's CDR3 is CAITEGLGTEAFF. The CDR3 DNA follows: TGTGCCATCACCGAGGGACTGGGCACTGAAGCTTTCTTT.

This chain joins TRBV7-9 and TRBJ2-3; 12 bases are a match to TRBD1. Trimming cost V 2 bases and J 0 bases; bases outside gene matches: 9. CDR1 and CDR2 from the germline V gene are SEHNR and FQNEAQ (reference sequence). The CDR3 is 19 residues long. The CDR3 bases are TGTGCCAGCAGCTTATACCGGGACAGGGGGCTCCAGAGCACAGATACGCAGTATTTT. The encoded protein is CASSLYRDRGLQSTDTQYF.

The rearrangement links TRBV5-1 to TRBJ2-1; TRBD2 agrees at 7 bases. The CDR3 has 17 amino acids. Germline values: CDR1 SGHRS, CDR2 YFSETQ. Trimming cost V 4 bases and J 2 bases; bases outside gene matches: 12. As DNA, the CDR3 is TGCGCCAGCAGCGCGGGGATTAGCGGGCGAACCTACAATGAGCAGTTCTTC. It encodes CASSAGISGRTYNEQFF. Supplemented by reference TRBV5-1 and TRBJ2-1, the full variable domain reads KAGVTQTPRYLIKTRGQQVTLSCSPISGHRSVSWYQQTPGQGLQFLFEYFSETQRNKGNFPGRFSGRQFSNSRSEMNVSTLELGDSALYLCASSAGISGRTYNEQFFGPGTRLTVL.

The rearrangement links TRBV29-1 to TRBJ2-7, with 7 bases lining up with TRBD1. The CDR3 totals 11 residues. After removal of 6 bases from V and 2 bases from J, the junction contained 1 base not matched to a gene. Germline CDR1 is SQVTM and CDR2 is ANQGSEA. In nucleotides, the CDR3 is TGCAGCGTCGGGACAGCCTACGAGCAGTACTTC. Its protein product is CSVGTAYEQYF.

This chain connects TRBV7-2 to TRBJ2-7, with 7 nucleotides matching TRBD2. This CDR3 contains 15 residues. In germline, CDR1 is SGHTA, CDR2 FQGNSA. Germline trimming cut 2 bases from V and 3 bases from J; bases unmatched to any gene: 7. CDR3 sequence (DNA): TGTGCCAGCAGCTTACCTCACGCGGGGGACTACGAGCAGTACTTC. Translation gives CASSLPHAGDYEQYF.

The rearrangement links TRBV19 to TRBJ2-1; D may be TRBD1 (6 bases). The CDR3 is 18 amino acids. The germline V gene has CDR1 LNHDA and CDR2 SQIVND (reference sequence). V lost 6 bases and J 12 bases, leaving 33 bases between the germline ends. CDR3 sequence (DNA): TGTGCCAGTAGCCCCGGGTTAGGTCGGCAGGGGACGCTAGGGGGGCAGTTCTTC. Residues: CASSPGLGRQGTLGGQFF.

In its sample, this clone was seen once. The chain is built from TRBV27 and TRBJ2-1, with D perhaps matching TRBD2 (7 bases). Germline V gene lookup returns CDR1 MNHEY and CDR2 SMNVEV (reference sequence). This CDR3 contains 15 residues. The V end lost 7 bases, the J end lost 9 bases, and 22 bases lay between the germline ends. CDR3: CASTDLGGGRGEQFF. The CDR3 nucleotides are TGTGCCAGCACCGACTTAGGGGGAGGGCGAGGTGAGCAGTTCTTC.

This clone was picked up a small number of times. The chain is built from TRBV5-5 and TRBJ2-7, with 9 positions matching TRBD1. The CDR3 totals 15 residues. The V and J ends lost 7 bases and 6 bases, in that order; junction bases with no gene match: 14. Germline-derived CDR1 and CDR2 are SGHKS and YYEKEE (reference sequence). CDR3 in amino acids: CASGNRSNRGLEQYF. CDR3 bases: TGTGCCAGCGGAAACCGGAGTAACAGGGGGCTCGAGCAGTACTTC.

Here the CDR3 DNA reads TGTGCCAGCTGGGCGGCGGGAGGGCCCTATGAGCAGTTCTTC. Its translation is CASWAAGGPYEQFF. The chain recombines TRBV6-5 with TRBJ2-1, with 9 bases that match TRBD2. This CDR3 spans 14 amino acids. Per the germline V gene, CDR1 is MNHEY and CDR2 is SVGAGI. V was clipped by 8 bases and J by 8 bases; unmatched bases: 10.

The chain uses TRBV28 and TRBJ1-5, with 8 bases fitting TRBD1. Germline V gene data show CDR1 as MDHEN and CDR2 as SYDVKM. V lost 4 bases to trimming and J lost 6 bases; unmatched junction nucleotides: 14. This CDR3 contains 17 residues. CDR3 sequence reads: CASSSSQGQGAGQPQHF. The CDR3 coding sequence is TGTGCCAGCAGTTCATCGCAAGGACAGGGCGCGGGTCAGCCCCAGCATTTT.

This clone is a singleton in its sample. The CDR3 is CASRTVYRDTGQPQHF. CDR3 nucleotide sequence: TGTGCCAGCAGAACCGTTTACCGGGACACGGGACAGCCCCAGCATTTT. The chain has TRBV27 and TRBJ1-5, with a weak D call TRBD1 (6 bases). In germline, CDR1 is MNHEY, CDR2 SMNVEV (reference sequence). Trimming removed 6 bases from V and 7 bases from J, with 22 bases in between. The CDR3 sequence is 16 residues long.

The chain joins TRBV18 to TRBJ2-5; tentative D call: TRBD1 (6 bases). Germline CDR1 is KGHSH and CDR2 is LQKENI. This CDR3 comprises 17 residues. Trimming stripped 3 bases from V and 2 bases from J, with 19 bases between. The CDR3 loop is CASSPGVDATGQETQYF. The CDR3 coding sequence is TGTGCCAGCTCACCTGGGGTCGACGCGACAGGTCAAGAGACCCAGTACTTC.

The rearrangement joins TRBV19 to TRBJ2-1; D may be TRBD2 (6 bases). CDR1 and CDR2 from the germline V gene are LNHDA and SQIVND (reference sequence). This CDR3 spans 15 amino acids. V dropped 9 bases and J dropped 8 bases, with 23 bases sitting between them. CDR3 coding DNA: TGTGCCAGCACACCCGGGACCGTTGGGGACTATGAGCAGTTCTTC. Translation: CASTPGTVGDYEQFF.

The chain recombines TRBV28 with TRBJ1-6, with D unclear. Germline-derived CDR1 and CDR2 are MDHEN and SYDVKM. The CDR3 spans 13 residues. V lost 7 bases to trimming and J lost 6 bases, with 10 bases between them. DNA for the CDR3: TGTGCCAGCACCCCCGAGGTTAATTCACCCCTCCACTTT. Translated, it gives CASTPEVNSPLHF.

In its sample, this clone was seen once. The DNA of the CDR3 is TGTGCCAGTTTGGGACAGGGGGCTCCTAGCTACACCTTC. It encodes CASLGQGAPSYTF. The J gene is TRBJ1-2, the V gene TRBV5-4; 12 positions match TRBD1. V shed 8 bases, J shed 9 bases, and the junction held 8 bases outside the gene matches. From germline, CDR1 is SGHNT and CDR2 YYREEE (reference sequence). The CDR3 contains 13 residues.

V gene TRBV30 combines with J gene TRBJ2-5; 8 bases agree with TRBD2. The germline V gene encodes CDR1 GTSNPN and CDR2 SVGIG (reference sequence). Germline trimming cut 4 bases from V and 5 bases from J; bases unmatched to any gene: 12. This CDR3 comprises 15 residues. The CDR3 nucleotides are TGTGCCTGGAATAAAATTAGCGGGACTGTGGAGACCCAGTACTTC. Protein product: CAWNKISGTVETQYF.

A note on this clone: Additional DNA sequences in this sample encode the identical CDR3. The V gene is TRBV18, the J gene TRBJ2-7; D remains unclear. CDR1 and CDR2 from the germline V gene are KGHSH and LQKENI. V was pared by 2 bases and J by 1 base, with 3 bases between. CDR3 length: 12 amino acids. The CDR3 DNA is TGTGCCAGCTCACCAACATCCTACGAGCAGTACTTC. It specifies CASSPTSYEQYF.

The rearrangement joins TRBV4-2 to TRBJ1-2; no clear D. The CDR3 extends over 14 amino acids. Trimming took off 0 bases at V and 2 bases at J, with 7 bases between the two ends. Germline-derived CDR1 and CDR2 are LGHNA and YNFKEQ. CDR3 region: CASSQDQLNYGYTF. The CDR3 DNA reads TGTGCCAGCAGCCAAGACCAATTGAACTATGGCTACACCTTC.

The chain links TRBV12-3 or TRBV12-4 to TRBJ1-3; TRBD1 is a possible D gene (6 bases). This CDR3 spans 13 amino acids. V was clipped by 5 bases and J by 4 bases, with 9 bases between them. In nucleotides, the CDR3 is TGTGCCAGCAGTATAACAGGGGGAAACACCATATATTTT. Amino acids: CASSITGGNTIYF.

The chain has TRBV23-1 and TRBJ2-5, with a weak D call TRBD2 (5 bases). TRBV23-1 is flagged as an ORF with uncertain function. This CDR3 has 16 amino acids. Trimming took off 4 bases at V and 0 bases at J, with 15 bases between the two ends. The CDR3 DNA reads TGCGCCAGCAGTCCTGCGGCGGGTAGGGACCAAGAGACCCAGTACTTC. This translates into CASSPAAGRDQETQYF.

The rearrangement uses TRBV18 and TRBJ1-3, with D perhaps matching TRBD1 (6 bases). Trimming cost V 5 bases and J 0 bases, with 11 bases left between them. Germline loops: CDR1 KGHSH, CDR2 LQKENI. CDR3 length: 15 amino acids. The CDR3 region has the DNA TGTGCCAGCTCATCAACAGGGAGCTCTGGAAACACCATATATTTT. It yields the protein CASSSTGSSGNTIYF.

The chain is built from TRBV7-3 and TRBJ2-1; 7 positions agree with TRBD2. Germline CDR1 and CDR2: SGHTA and FQGTGA. After removal of 5 bases from V and 2 bases from J, the junction contained 12 bases not matched to a gene. The CDR3 extends over 17 amino acids. In nucleotides, the CDR3 is TGTGCCAGCAGCCCCCGAGGGCTAGCGGACGCCTACAATGAGCAGTTCTTC. Protein product: CASSPRGLADAYNEQFF.